Here is one T cell receptor (beta chain) with its context. These data come from a study of blood T cell repertoires in COVID-19. Across the study: Samples representing acute and convalescent COVID-19 were sourced from the United States, Italy and Spain. PBMCs, B-cell-depleted T cells, or T cells were the source of the cDNA or gDNA that made up the material.

CDR3 length equals 13 residues. The germline V and J ends were trimmed by 2 bases and 5 bases, with 8 bases remaining between them. How the authors handled the data: Amplification from reference gene primers served as the basis for estimated nucleated cell counts. Assay: immunoSEQ multiplex PCR; the TCRdb copy retains only in-frame clones and omits some. V, J and clone size were drawn from that table, and D and trimming were deduced from the DNA. There are about 120,000 clones in the sample; around 87% occur only once, and under 35% lies in the top ten. The chain joins TRBV6-7 to TRBJ2-3; no clear D gene. TRBV6-7 is an ORF; its function is uncertain. The sequence was collected from a man aged 65 to 85 with active or convalescent COVID-19. The sample consisted of peripheral blood. The CDR3 nucleotides are TGTGCCAGCAGTTACAGGAGAGGAGATACGCAGTATTTT. It is translated as CASSYRRGDTQYF.